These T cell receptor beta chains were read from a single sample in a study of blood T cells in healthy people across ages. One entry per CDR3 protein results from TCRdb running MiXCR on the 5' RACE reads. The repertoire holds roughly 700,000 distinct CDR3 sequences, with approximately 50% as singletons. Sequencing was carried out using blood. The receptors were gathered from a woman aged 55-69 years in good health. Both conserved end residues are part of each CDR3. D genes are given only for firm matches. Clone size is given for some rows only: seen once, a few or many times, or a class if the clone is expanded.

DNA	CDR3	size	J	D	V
TGTGCCATCAGTAAGACAGGGGCAAACACTGAAGCTTTCTTT	CAISKTGANTEAFF	NA	TRBJ1-1	TRBD1	TRBV10-3
TGTGCCTGGAATACGGGGGCCGGGAATTCACCCCTCCACTTT	CAWNTGAGNSPLHF	NA	TRBJ1-6	NA	TRBV30
TGTGCCAGCAGCTTAGGACAGATGAACACCGGGGAGCTGTTTTTT	CASSLGQMNTGELFF	NA	TRBJ2-2	NA	TRBV11-3
TGTGCCAGCAGCTTAGAGGCAGCCTCCTATGGCTACACCTTC	CASSLEAASYGYTF	NA	TRBJ1-2	NA	TRBV7-2
TGTGCCAGCAGCGTAGCCGGTACTAGCCCGTGGGCCAAAAACATTCAGTACTTC	CASSVAGTSPWAKNIQYF	NA	TRBJ2-4	NA	TRBV9
TGTGCCAGCAGTTACGACAGTTCCTACGAGCAGTACTTC	CASSYDSSYEQYF	many	TRBJ2-7	NA	TRBV6-2/TRBV6-3
TGCAGCGTTGACCCCGTAGGTGCCACGAACACTGAAGCTTTCTTT	CSVDPVGATNTEAFF	NA	TRBJ1-1	NA	TRBV29-1
TGTGCCAGCAGCCCCCCCCGGACAGGCTACACCTTC	CASSPPRTGYTF	few	TRBJ1-2	NA	TRBV7-2
TGTGCCAGCAGCCTCGACAGGGGGGGGACCATTCAGTACTTC	CASSLDRGGTIQYF	once	TRBJ2-4	TRBD1	TRBV7-2
TGTGCCATCAGTCAAACTAGCGGGGGTCTCCACGAGCAGTACTTC	CAISQTSGGLHEQYF	NA	TRBJ2-7	TRBD2	TRBV10-3
TGTGCCAGCAGCCGCAGGACAGGGAACACTGAAGCTTTCTTT	CASSRRTGNTEAFF	few	TRBJ1-1	TRBD1	TRBV12-3/TRBV12-4
TGTGCCAGCAGTCCCGAAGGGGCGGGGACCGGTTACAATGAGCAGTTCTTC	CASSPEGAGTGYNEQFF	NA	TRBJ2-1	NA	TRBV28
TGTGCCAGCAGTTTAGACCCGACTCCACGTGACAACAATGAGCAGTACTTC	CASSLDPTPRDNNEQYF	NA	TRBJ2-7	NA	TRBV28
TGTGCCAGCAGCACCCAACGGGGGCGGGATTCTTACAATGAGCAGTTCTTC	CASSTQRGRDSYNEQFF	once	TRBJ2-1	NA	TRBV3-1
TGTGCCAGCAGCCCCCAGGGGCCTCCGGGACTAAACAATGAGCAGTTCTTC	CASSPQGPPGLNNEQFF	few	TRBJ2-1	NA	TRBV4-2
TGTGCCAGCAGCTTAAATGTTGGAGGCAATCAGCCCCAGCATTTT	CASSLNVGGNQPQHF	NA	TRBJ1-5	NA	TRBV11-2
TGTGCCAGCAGTCTAGCGGCCAACGAGCAGTACTTC	CASSLAANEQYF	few	TRBJ2-7	TRBD2	TRBV7-2
TGCGCCAGCAGCCAAGAGCCTTACGGGAACACTGAAGCTTTCTTT	CASSQEPYGNTEAFF	NA	TRBJ1-1	NA	TRBV4-3
TGTGCCAGCAGTTTTAACACCTACGAGCAGTACTTC	CASSFNTYEQYF	NA	TRBJ2-7	NA	TRBV28
TGTGCCAGCAGTTTAGTGTACAGGGAGGCCAACGTCCTGACTTTC	CASSLVYREANVLTF	NA	TRBJ2-6	NA	TRBV27
TGCAGTGTTCCAGGGGGCTCATTTAACTATGGCTACACCTTC	CSVPGGSFNYGYTF	NA	TRBJ1-2	TRBD1	TRBV20-1
TGCGCCAGCAGCCAAGATCGACTAGCGGGAGGCAATGAGCAGTTCTTC	CASSQDRLAGGNEQFF	NA	TRBJ2-1	TRBD2	TRBV4-3
TGTGCCAGCAGTCCGTTTCCGGGACAGGGGGCGCGGAAAAACATTCAGTACTTC	CASSPFPGQGARKNIQYF	NA	TRBJ2-4	TRBD1	TRBV28
TGCGCCAGCAGCCAAGATGTTGCGGGTACTGAAGCTTTCTTT	CASSQDVAGTEAFF	NA	TRBJ1-1	NA	TRBV4-3
TGTGCCAGCAGCCCCCTGAATGGGGACACTGAAGCTTTCTTT	CASSPLNGDTEAFF	NA	TRBJ1-1	NA	TRBV9
TGCAGCGCCAGCTTAGGGGACAGGGCGGTTGAAAAACTGTTTTTT	CSASLGDRAVEKLFF	NA	TRBJ1-4	TRBD1	TRBV29-1
TGTGCCAGCTCACCCTTCCCGGGACGGTCCACAGATACGCAGTATTTT	CASSPFPGRSTDTQYF	NA	TRBJ2-3	NA	TRBV18
TGCAGCGTTAGTTCGGAGACCCAGTACTTC	CSVSSETQYF	many	TRBJ2-5	NA	TRBV29-1
TGCAGTGTCTTACGGAGGGACAGGAACAATCAGCCCCAGCATTTT	CSVLRRDRNNQPQHF	NA	TRBJ1-5	TRBD1	TRBV20-1
TGCAGTGCTAGAGGCACACGAGCGGGAGGGCCCAACGAGCAGTACTTC	CSARGTRAGGPNEQYF	few	TRBJ2-7	TRBD2	TRBV20-1
TGTGCCAGCAGCCGCACCGGGACAGGGCTTGGGGCCAACGTCCTGACTTTC	CASSRTGTGLGANVLTF	few	TRBJ2-6	TRBD1	TRBV7-2
TGTGCCTCCCGGGTCCTGAACACTGAAGCTTTCTTT	CASRVLNTEAFF	NA	TRBJ1-1	NA	TRBV28
TGTGCCAGCAGCGCCCGAGATCCTAGCACAGATACGCAGTATTTT	CASSARDPSTDTQYF	NA	TRBJ2-3	NA	TRBV9
TGTGCCAGTAGCGTAGGACAGGCTTGCGAGCAGTACTTC	CASSVGQACEQYF	NA	TRBJ2-7	TRBD1	TRBV7-8
TGTGCCAGCAGTTTAGTTAGAGGGTTCGAAAACATTCAGTACTTC	CASSLVRGFENIQYF	NA	TRBJ2-4	NA	TRBV28
TGTGCCAGCAGTGTTTCACAGGGTAGAACCGGGGAGCTGTTTTTT	CASSVSQGRTGELFF	NA	TRBJ2-2	NA	TRBV25-1
TGTGCCACCAGCAGAGATTACGGGGGCGAGTATGGCTACACCTTC	CATSRDYGGEYGYTF	NA	TRBJ1-2	NA	TRBV15
TGTGCCACCAGCAGGGAACTAGCGGGAGTTACCGGGGAGCTGTTTTTT	CATSRELAGVTGELFF	NA	TRBJ2-2	TRBD2	TRBV15
TGTGCCGGCAGCTTAGCGAGACTCACAGATACGCAGTATTTT	CAGSLARLTDTQYF	NA	TRBJ2-3	NA	TRBV7-2
TGTGCCAGCAGTCCTGCCGTTTCGGTCCCTAGGGGGGCAGATACGCAGTATTTT	CASSPAVSVPRGADTQYF	few	TRBJ2-3	NA	TRBV12-3/TRBV12-4
TGCGCCAGCAGCCAAGGACAGTCGTACCAAGAGACCCAGTACTTC	CASSQGQSYQETQYF	few	TRBJ2-5	NA	TRBV4-3
TGTGCCAGCAGTTACCCGGGACTAGCGGGGGATTACGAGCAGTACTTC	CASSYPGLAGDYEQYF	NA	TRBJ2-7	TRBD2	TRBV6-6
TGCAGTGCTAGACCGCAGGGTTGGATTGGCTACACCTTC	CSARPQGWIGYTF	NA	TRBJ1-2	NA	TRBV20-1
TGTGCCAGCAGTGAATATAAGTACTTC	CASSEYKYF	few	TRBJ2-7	NA	TRBV6-1
TGTGCCAGCAGCTTAGGTTTATCGGGAGCTGCAGATACGCAGTATTTT	CASSLGLSGAADTQYF	NA	TRBJ2-3	NA	TRBV11-2
TGTGCCAGCGGCAACGGTCGCGATGAGCAGTTCTTC	CASGNGRDEQFF	NA	TRBJ2-1	NA	TRBV6-2/TRBV6-3
TGTGCCAGCAGCTTGAGGCAGGATGCGGAGCAGTACTTC	CASSLRQDAEQYF	NA	TRBJ2-7	NA	TRBV7-2
TGTGCCAGCTCACCGCGGGACATTAGCGAGCAGTACTTC	CASSPRDISEQYF	NA	TRBJ2-7	NA	TRBV18
TGCAGCGTCAGCGCCGGACGGGGAGTCACTGAAGCTTTCTTT	CSVSAGRGVTEAFF	NA	TRBJ1-1	NA	TRBV29-1
TGTGCCAGCTCACCATCCGGACACCCCTACGAGCAGTACTTC	CASSPSGHPYEQYF	NA	TRBJ2-7	NA	TRBV18
TGTGCCAGCAGCTTAGAGGGACATAACAATGAGCAGTACTTC	CASSLEGHNNEQYF	NA	TRBJ2-5	NA	TRBV11-2